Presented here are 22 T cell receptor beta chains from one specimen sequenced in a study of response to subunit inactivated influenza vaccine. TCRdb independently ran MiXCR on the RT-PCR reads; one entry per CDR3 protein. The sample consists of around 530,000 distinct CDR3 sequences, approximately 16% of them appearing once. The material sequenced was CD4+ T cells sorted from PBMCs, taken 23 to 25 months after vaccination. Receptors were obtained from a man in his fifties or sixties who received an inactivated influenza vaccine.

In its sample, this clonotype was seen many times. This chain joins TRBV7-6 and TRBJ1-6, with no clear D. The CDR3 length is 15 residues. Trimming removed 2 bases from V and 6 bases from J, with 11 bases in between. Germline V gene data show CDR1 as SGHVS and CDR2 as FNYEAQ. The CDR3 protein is CASSLRPGGNSPLHF. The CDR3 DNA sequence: TGTGCCAGCAGCTTAAGGCCGGGAGGTAATTCACCCCTCCACTTT.

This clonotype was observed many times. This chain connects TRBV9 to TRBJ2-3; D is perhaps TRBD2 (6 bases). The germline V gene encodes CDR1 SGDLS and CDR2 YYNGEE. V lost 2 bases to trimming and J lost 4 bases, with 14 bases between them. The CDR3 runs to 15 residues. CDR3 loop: CASSVTSIIADTQYF. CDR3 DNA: TGTGCCAGCAGCGTGACTAGTATTATCGCAGATACGCAGTATTTT.

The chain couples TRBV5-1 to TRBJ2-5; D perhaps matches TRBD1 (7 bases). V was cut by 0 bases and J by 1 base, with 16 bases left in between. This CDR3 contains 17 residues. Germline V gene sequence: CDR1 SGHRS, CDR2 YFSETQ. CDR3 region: CASSLAGAGGFQETQYF. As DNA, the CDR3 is TGCGCCAGCAGCTTGGCCGGTGCAGGGGGGTTCCAAGAGACCCAGTACTTC.

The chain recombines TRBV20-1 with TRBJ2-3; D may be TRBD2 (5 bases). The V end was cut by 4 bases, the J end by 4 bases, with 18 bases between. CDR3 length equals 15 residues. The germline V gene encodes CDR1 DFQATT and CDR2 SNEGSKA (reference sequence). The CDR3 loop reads CSANLARARADTQYF. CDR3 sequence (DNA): TGCAGTGCTAACCTCGCGAGGGCGAGGGCAGATACGCAGTATTTT.

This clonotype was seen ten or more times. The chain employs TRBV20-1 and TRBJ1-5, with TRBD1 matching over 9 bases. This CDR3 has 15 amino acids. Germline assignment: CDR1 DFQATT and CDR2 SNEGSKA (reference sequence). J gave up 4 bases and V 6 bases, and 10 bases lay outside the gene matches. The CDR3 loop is CSARQGGLLNQPQHF. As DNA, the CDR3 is TGCAGTGCGCGACAGGGGGGGCTTCTTAATCAGCCCCAGCATTTT.

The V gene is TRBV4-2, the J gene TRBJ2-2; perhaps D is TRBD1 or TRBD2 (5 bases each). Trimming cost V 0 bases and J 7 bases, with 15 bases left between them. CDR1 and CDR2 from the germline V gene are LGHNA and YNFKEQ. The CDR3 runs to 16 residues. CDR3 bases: TGTGCCAGCAGCCAAGATTCCGGGGCCGGAGGCGGGGAGCTGTTTTTT. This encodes CASSQDSGAGGGELFF.

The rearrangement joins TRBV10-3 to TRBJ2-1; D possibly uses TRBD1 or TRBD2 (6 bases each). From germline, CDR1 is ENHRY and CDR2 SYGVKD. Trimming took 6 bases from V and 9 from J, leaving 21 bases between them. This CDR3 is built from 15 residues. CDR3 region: CAISPSPGAGGEQFF. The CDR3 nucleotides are TGTGCCATCAGCCCGAGCCCGGGGGCAGGCGGTGAGCAGTTCTTC.

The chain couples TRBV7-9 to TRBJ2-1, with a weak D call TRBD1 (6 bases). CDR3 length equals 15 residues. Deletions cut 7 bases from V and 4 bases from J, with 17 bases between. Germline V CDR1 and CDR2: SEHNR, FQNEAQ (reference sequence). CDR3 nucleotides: TGTGCCAGCACTCCTTTTGGGCAGGGGTACAATGAGCAGTTCTTC. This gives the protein CASTPFGQGYNEQFF.

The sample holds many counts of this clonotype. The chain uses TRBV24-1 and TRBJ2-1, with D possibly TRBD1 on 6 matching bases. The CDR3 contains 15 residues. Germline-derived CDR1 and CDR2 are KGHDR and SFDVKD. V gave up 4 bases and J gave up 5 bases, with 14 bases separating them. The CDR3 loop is CATSDIRDKNNEQFF. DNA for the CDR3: TGTGCCACCAGTGACATCCGGGACAAGAACAATGAGCAGTTCTTC.

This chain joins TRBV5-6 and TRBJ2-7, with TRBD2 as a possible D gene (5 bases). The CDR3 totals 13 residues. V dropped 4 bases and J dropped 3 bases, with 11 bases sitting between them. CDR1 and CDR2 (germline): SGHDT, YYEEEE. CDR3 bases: TGTGCCAGCAGCACCCGGACTCTCTACGAGCAGTACTTC. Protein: CASSTRTLYEQYF.

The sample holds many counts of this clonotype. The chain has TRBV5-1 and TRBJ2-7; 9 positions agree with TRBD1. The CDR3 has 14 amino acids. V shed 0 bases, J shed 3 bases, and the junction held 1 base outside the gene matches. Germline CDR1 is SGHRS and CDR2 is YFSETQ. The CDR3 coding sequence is TGCGCCAGCAGCTTGGACAGGGGGCACTACGAGCAGTACTTC. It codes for CASSLDRGHYEQYF.

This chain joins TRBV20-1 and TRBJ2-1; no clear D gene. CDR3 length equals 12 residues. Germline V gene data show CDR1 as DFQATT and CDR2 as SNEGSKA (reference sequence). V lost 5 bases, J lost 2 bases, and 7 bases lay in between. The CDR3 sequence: CSAARTYNEQFF. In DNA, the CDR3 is TGCAGTGCTGCCCGGACCTACAATGAGCAGTTCTTC.

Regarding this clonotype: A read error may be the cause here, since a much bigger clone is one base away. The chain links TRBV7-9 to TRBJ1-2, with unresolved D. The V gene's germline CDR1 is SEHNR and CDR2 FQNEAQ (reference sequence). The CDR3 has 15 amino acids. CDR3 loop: CASSLGALSNHGYTF. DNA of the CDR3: TGTGCCAGCAGCTTAGGAGCCCTTTCTAACCATGGCTACACCTTC. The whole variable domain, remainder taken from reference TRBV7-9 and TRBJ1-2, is DTGVSQNPRHKITKRGQNVTFRCDPISEHNRLYWYRQTLGQGPEFLTYFQNEAQLEKSRLLSDRFSAERPKGSFSTLEIQRTEQGDSAMYLCASSLGALSNHGYTFGSGTRLTVV.

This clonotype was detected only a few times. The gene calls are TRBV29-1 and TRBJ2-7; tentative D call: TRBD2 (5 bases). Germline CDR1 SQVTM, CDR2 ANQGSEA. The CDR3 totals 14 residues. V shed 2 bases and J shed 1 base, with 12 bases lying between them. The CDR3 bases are TGCAGCGTTGAAACACCCCCGGGATCCTACGAGCAGTACTTC. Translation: CSVETPPGSYEQYF.

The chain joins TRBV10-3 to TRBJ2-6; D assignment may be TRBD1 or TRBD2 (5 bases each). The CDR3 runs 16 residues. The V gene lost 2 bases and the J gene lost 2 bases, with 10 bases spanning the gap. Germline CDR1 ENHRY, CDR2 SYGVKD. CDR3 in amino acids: CAISEASRAGANVLTF. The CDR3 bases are TGTGCCATCAGTGAGGCTAGCAGGGCTGGGGCCAACGTCCTGACTTTC.

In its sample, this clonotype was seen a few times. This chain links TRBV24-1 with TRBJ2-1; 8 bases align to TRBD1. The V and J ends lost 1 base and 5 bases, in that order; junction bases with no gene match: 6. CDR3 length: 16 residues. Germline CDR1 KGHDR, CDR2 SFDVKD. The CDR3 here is CATSDFPTGEDNEQFF. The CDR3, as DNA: TGTGCCACCAGTGATTTCCCGACAGGGGAGGACAATGAGCAGTTCTTC.

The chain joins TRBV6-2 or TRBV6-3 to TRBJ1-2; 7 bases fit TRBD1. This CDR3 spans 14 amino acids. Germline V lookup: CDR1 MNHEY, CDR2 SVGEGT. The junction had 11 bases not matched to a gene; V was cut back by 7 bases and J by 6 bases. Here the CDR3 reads CASTFRDRPHGYTF. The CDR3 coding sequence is TGTGCCAGCACCTTCCGGGACAGACCGCATGGCTACACCTTC.

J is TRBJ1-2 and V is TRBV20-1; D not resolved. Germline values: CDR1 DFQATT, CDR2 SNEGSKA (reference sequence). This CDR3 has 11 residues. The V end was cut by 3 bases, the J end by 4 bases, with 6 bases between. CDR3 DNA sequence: TGCAGTGCTAGCCTCCCCTATGGCTACACCTTC. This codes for CSASLPYGYTF.

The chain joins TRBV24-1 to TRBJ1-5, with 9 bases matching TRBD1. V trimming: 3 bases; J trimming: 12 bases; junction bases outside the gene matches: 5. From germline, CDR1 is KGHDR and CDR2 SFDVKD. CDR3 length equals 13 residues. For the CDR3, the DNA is TGTGCCACCAGTGATGCGGGACAGGGAAACCAGCATTTT. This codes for CATSDAGQGNQHF.

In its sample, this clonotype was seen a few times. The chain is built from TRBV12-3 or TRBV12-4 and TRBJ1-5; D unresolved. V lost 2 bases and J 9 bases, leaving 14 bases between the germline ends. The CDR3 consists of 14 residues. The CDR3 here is CASSLSGRSTPQHF. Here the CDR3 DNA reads TGTGCCAGCAGTTTAAGCGGCAGGTCCACGCCCCAGCATTTT.

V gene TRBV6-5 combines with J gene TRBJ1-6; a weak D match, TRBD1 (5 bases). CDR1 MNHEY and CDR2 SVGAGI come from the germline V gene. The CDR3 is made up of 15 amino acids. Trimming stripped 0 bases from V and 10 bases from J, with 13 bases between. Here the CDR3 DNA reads TGTGCCAGCAGTTACTCCTCGACAGATAGCTCACCCCTCCACTTT. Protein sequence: CASSYSSTDSSPLHF.

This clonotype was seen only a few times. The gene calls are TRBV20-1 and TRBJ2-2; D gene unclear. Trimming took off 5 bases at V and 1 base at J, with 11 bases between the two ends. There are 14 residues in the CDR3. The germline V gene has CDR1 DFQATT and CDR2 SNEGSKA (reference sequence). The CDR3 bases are TGCAGTGCTGGCTTAGGACGGAACACCGGGGAGCTGTTTTTT. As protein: CSAGLGRNTGELFF.